These 32 T cell receptor beta chains were sequenced from one sample in a study of T cell repertoires in cytomegalovirus infection. Each CDR3 protein is one row after TCRdb ran MiXCR on the reads. The repertoire holds about 570,000 distinct CDR3 sequences, with 40% as singletons. Their target antigens are unknown. The specimen comprised cultured PBMCs, sampled from culture after CMV antigen stimulation. The receptor set was obtained from a human donor in good health (CMV status not recorded). Some clones in this sample may be carry-over from other donors' samples.

Of note for this clonotype: Compared with germline, one end of the junction differs, possibly owing to a read error. The rearrangement uses TRBV18 and TRBJ1-1; 7 nucleotides match TRBD1. The germline V gene has CDR1 KGHSH and CDR2 LQKENI. This CDR3 spans 14 amino acids. The CDR3 DNA is TGTGCCAGTTCACCGGCAGGGGGGAACACTGAAGCTTTCTTT. It encodes CASSPAGGNTEAFF.

This sequence joins TRBV27 and TRBJ1-3, with 7 bases fitting TRBD1. V lost 4 bases, J lost 4 bases, and 7 bases stayed unmatched. This CDR3 spans 15 amino acids. Germline CDR1 is MNHEY and CDR2 is SMNVEV (reference sequence). The CDR3 is CASSSTGIVGNTIYF. The CDR3 bases are TGTGCCAGCAGTTCGACAGGGATCGTGGGAAACACCATATATTTT.

Here the CDR3 reads CASSVGRTGATYEQYF. CDR3 nucleotides: TGTGCCAGCAGCGTAGGTCGGACAGGGGCGACCTACGAGCAGTACTTC. V usage is TRBV9 and J usage is TRBJ2-7, with 9 bases aligning to TRBD1. This CDR3 spans 16 amino acids. Trimming cost V 0 bases and J 2 bases; bases outside gene matches: 6. Germline V gene sequence: CDR1 SGDLS, CDR2 YYNGEE. The variable domain in full, completed from reference TRBV9 and TRBJ2-7, reads DSGVTQTPKHLITATGQRVTLRCSPRSGDLSVYWYQQSLDQGLQFLIQYYNGEERAKGNILERFSAQQFPDLHSELNLSSLELGDSALYFCASSVGRTGATYEQYFGPGTRLTVT.

As for this clonotype: Germline and junction disagree at one end, which may indicate a read error. The J gene is TRBJ2-1, the V gene TRBV12-3 or TRBV12-4; the D gene is possibly TRBD2 (5 bases). The CDR3 length is 13 residues. The CDR3 reads CVSTSLPGNEQFF. The CDR3 region has the DNA TGTGTCAGCACCTCTCTACCGGGGAATGAGCAGTTCTTC.

The chain is built from TRBV6-1 and TRBJ1-1, with TRBD1 identical over 8 bases. V shed 6 bases and J 8 bases; nucleotides not matched to a gene: 2. Germline V lookup: CDR1 MNHNS, CDR2 SASEGT. The CDR3 spans 11 residues. Here the CDR3 reads CASRTGVEAFF. The CDR3 nucleotides are TGTGCCAGCAGGACAGGGGTCGAAGCTTTCTTT.

A few counts support this clonotype. The genes are TRBV7-9 and TRBJ2-1; 7 positions match TRBD1. Germline lookup yields CDR1 SEHNR and CDR2 FQNEAQ (reference sequence). Trimming took 4 bases from V and 7 from J; bases not matched to a gene: 10. This CDR3 is built from 15 residues. The CDR3 DNA sequence: TGTGCCAGCAGCTACCAGAGGACAGGAGTGAATGAGCAGTTCTTC. It yields the protein CASSYQRTGVNEQFF. The variable domain in full, with the rest retrieved from reference TRBV7-9 and TRBJ2-1, is DTGVSQNPRHKITKRGQNVTFRCDPISEHNRLYWYRQTLGQGPEFLTYFQNEAQLEKSRLLSDRFSAERPKGSFSTLEIQRTEQGDSAMYLCASSYQRTGVNEQFFGPGTRLTVL.

The chain combines TRBV6-2 or TRBV6-3 with TRBJ2-1, with 12 bases lining up with TRBD2. V shed 8 bases and J 2 bases; nucleotides not matched to a gene: 1. CDR3 length: 14 amino acids. Germline V CDR1 and CDR2: MNHEY, SVGEGT. As DNA, the CDR3 is TGTGCCAGCCTAGCGGGGGGGCCCTACAATGAGCAGTTCTTC. It specifies CASLAGGPYNEQFF.

The CDR3 coding sequence is TGTGCCATTGACGGCGGACGGCTCTATGGCTACACCTTC. Translated: CAIDGGRLYGYTF. V usage is TRBV2 and J usage is TRBJ1-2; D uncertain. V was pared by 10 bases and J by 4 bases, with 16 bases between. CDR3 size: 13 residues. Germline V gene sequence: CDR1 SNHLY, CDR2 FYNNEI.

The chain carries TRBV7-9 and TRBJ2-5; tentatively, D is TRBD1 or TRBD2 (5 bases each). V gave up 5 bases and J gave up 3 bases, with 16 bases separating them. The length of the CDR3 is 15 residues. Germline values: CDR1 SEHNR, CDR2 FQNEAQ (reference sequence). CDR3 sequence reads: CASSQRGGPKETQYF. CDR3 bases: TGTGCCAGCAGCCAGAGGGGCGGGCCCAAAGAGACCCAGTACTTC.

The chain uses TRBV6-2 or TRBV6-3 and TRBJ2-1; D is tentatively TRBD1 or TRBD2 (6 bases each). CDR3 length: 18 residues. V shed 6 bases and J shed 1 base, with 22 bases lying between them. Germline V lookup: CDR1 MNHEY, CDR2 SVGEGT. The CDR3 nucleotides are TGTGCCAGCAGCCACCCCCGGGGGCGTTTTTTTTCCTACAATGAGCAGTTCTTC. Translated, it gives CASSHPRGRFFSYNEQFF.

Turning to this clonotype: Relative to the germline gene, one junction end is altered; a read error may explain this. The rearrangement links TRBV5-4 to TRBJ2-3, with no clear D. The CDR3 has 13 residues. Looked up from germline, CDR1 is SGHNT and CDR2 is YYREEE (reference sequence). CDR3 loop: CASNLATVDTQYF. The DNA of the CDR3 is TGTGCCAGCAACTTGGCCACGGTAGATACGCAGTATTTT.

The chain links TRBV7-9 to TRBJ1-1; D possibly corresponds to TRBD1 (6 bases). The ends were cut back, 5 bases at V and 12 bases at J, with 19 bases in the middle. Germline V lookup: CDR1 SEHNR, CDR2 FQNEAQ (reference sequence). The CDR3 contains 13 residues. In nucleotides, the CDR3 is TGTGCCAGCAGCCCCCAGACAGGTTCGGTGACTTTCTTT. It translates to CASSPQTGSVTFF.

A few counts support this clonotype. This chain links TRBV11-2 with TRBJ2-1; D not certain. CDR1 and CDR2 (germline): SGHAT, FQNNGV. V lost 1 base and J lost 10, with 11 bases in between. The CDR3 contains 13 residues. CDR3 bases: TGTGCCAGCAGCTTAGCAAGGTCAAGGGAGCAGTTCTTC. Protein sequence: CASSLARSREQFF.

The chain carries TRBV5-1 and TRBJ2-3; the match to TRBD2 covers 11 bases. This CDR3 contains 16 residues. Germline CDR1 and CDR2: SGHRS and YFSETQ. The junction had 7 bases not matched to a gene; V was cut back by 3 bases and J by 4 bases. In DNA, the CDR3 is TGCGCCAGCAGCTCCCTTAGCGGGGGGGCCGCAGATACGCAGTATTTT. This translates into CASSSLSGGAADTQYF.

The J gene is TRBJ2-1, the V gene TRBV11-2; D may match TRBD1 or TRBD2 (5 bases each). V was pared by 4 bases and J by 0 bases, with 13 bases between. The CDR3 contains 16 residues. Per the germline V gene, CDR1 is SGHAT and CDR2 is FQNNGV. The CDR3 here is CASSSSEGSSYNEQFF. Here the CDR3 DNA reads TGTGCCAGCAGCTCCAGCGAGGGGAGCTCCTACAATGAGCAGTTCTTC.

The V gene is TRBV19, the J gene TRBJ2-5; a weak D match, TRBD2 (5 bases). CDR3 length: 14 amino acids. Trimming left V 3 bases short and J 5 bases short, with 13 bases between. The germline V gene has CDR1 LNHDA and CDR2 SQIVND (reference sequence). DNA of the CDR3: TGTGCCAGTAGTATCGCACCGAGGGAGGAGACCCAGTACTTC. Translation: CASSIAPREETQYF.

The sample holds a few counts of this clonotype. J is TRBJ1-5 and V is TRBV6-6; possibly TRBD1 for D (5 bases). The germline V and J ends were trimmed by 6 bases and 5 bases, with 11 bases remaining between them. CDR3 size: 13 residues. Per germline, CDR1 MNHNY and CDR2 SVGAGI (reference sequence). This chain's CDR3 is CASRLGVDQPQHF. The CDR3 DNA follows: TGTGCCAGCAGATTAGGGGTGGATCAGCCCCAGCATTTT.

The V gene is TRBV4-1, the J gene TRBJ2-7; D is unresolved. V was cut by 0 bases and J by 1 base, with 10 bases left in between. This CDR3 contains 15 residues. Germline V gene data show CDR1 as MGHRA and CDR2 as YSYEKL. CDR3 residues: CASSQDRIGSYEQYF. The CDR3 DNA reads TGCGCCAGCAGCCAAGATCGGATAGGGTCCTACGAGCAGTACTTC.

The rearrangement links TRBV6-2 or TRBV6-3 to TRBJ2-1; D may be TRBD1 (7 bases). V was trimmed by 6 bases and J by 7 bases, leaving 16 bases between them. This CDR3 comprises 14 residues. Germline loops: CDR1 MNHEY, CDR2 SVGEGT. CDR3 sequence reads: CASRQPPGGNEQFF. CDR3 nucleotide sequence: TGTGCCAGCAGACAACCCCCAGGGGGGAATGAGCAGTTCTTC.

This clonotype has a handful of counts. The V gene is TRBV7-8, the J gene TRBJ2-7, with 8 bases identical to TRBD2. CDR3 length equals 16 residues. Per germline, CDR1 SGHVS and CDR2 FQNEAQ. The V and J ends lost 5 bases and 3 bases, in that order; junction bases with no gene match: 12. CDR3 nucleotides: TGTGCCAGCAGCGAACGTAGCGGGACCAAGAACTACGAGCAGTACTTC. Translating it yields CASSERSGTKNYEQYF.

The sample holds a few counts of this clonotype. The chain joins TRBV11-3 to TRBJ2-2, with 8 positions matching TRBD2. The V gene end was trimmed by 1 base and the J gene end by 2 bases; junction bases not matched to a gene: 3. Germline V gives CDR1 SGHNT, CDR2 YENEEA. The CDR3 has 16 amino acids. The CDR3 loop reads CASSLGTSSNTGELFF. CDR3 DNA: TGTGCCAGCAGCTTAGGGACTAGCAGCAACACCGGGGAGCTGTTTTTT.

CDR3 bases: TGTGCCAGCAGCTTATTCCCGAACACTGAAGCTTTCTTT. It yields the protein CASSLFPNTEAFF. This chain links TRBV7-7 with TRBJ1-1; D gene unclear. Germline CDR1 SSHAT, CDR2 FNYEAQ (reference sequence). The CDR3 runs 13 residues. Between the trimmed V and J ends, which lost 2 bases and 1 base, there was a span of 5 bases.

This clonotype occurred a few times. The chain couples TRBV4-1 to TRBJ1-2; 8 bases are shared with TRBD1. This CDR3 contains 15 residues. The V gene's germline CDR1 is MGHRA and CDR2 YSYEKL. V was clipped by 2 bases and J by 6 bases; unmatched bases: 8. Here the CDR3 reads CASSQLLSGGHGYTF. Written as DNA, the CDR3 is TGCGCCAGCAGCCAACTACTCTCAGGGGGCCATGGCTACACCTTC.

The chain joins TRBV7-9 to TRBJ2-6, with 9 positions matching TRBD1. This CDR3 has 17 residues. CDR1 SEHNR and CDR2 FQNEAQ come from the germline V gene (reference sequence). The trim removed 2 bases at V and 4 bases at J, leaving 6 bases unmatched. In DNA form, the CDR3 reads TGTGCCAGCAGCTTAATGGGACAGGGAGCCGGGGCCAACGTCCTGACTTTC. Protein: CASSLMGQGAGANVLTF.

CDR3 region: CASSRDRGDYGYTF. CDR3 bases: TGTGCCAGTAGCCGGGACAGGGGAGACTATGGCTACACCTTC. V and J are TRBV19 and TRBJ1-2, with TRBD1 matching over 10 bases. This CDR3 contains 14 residues. CDR1 and CDR2 (germline): LNHDA, SQIVND (reference sequence). V shed 6 bases, J shed 3 bases, and the junction held 4 bases outside the gene matches.

The chain employs TRBV7-6 and TRBJ1-3; D uncertain. The V and J ends lost 5 bases and 1 base respectively, with 9 bases between them. CDR3 length: 14 residues. CDR1 is SGHVS, CDR2 FNYEAQ, per germline. DNA of the CDR3: TGTGCCAGCAGCCCCGCCTGGTCTGGAAACACCATATATTTT. Encoded protein: CASSPAWSGNTIYF.

The table lists this clonotype with a count of one. V is TRBV6-2 or TRBV6-3 and J is TRBJ2-1, with 8 bases matching TRBD2. Trimming took 6 bases from V and 3 from J; bases not matched to a gene: 13. There are 17 residues in the CDR3. Germline V gene data show CDR1 as MNHEY and CDR2 as SVGEGT. This chain's CDR3 is CASSPRSATSGYNEQFF. The DNA of the CDR3 is TGTGCCAGCAGCCCCCGGAGCGCCACTAGCGGCTACAATGAGCAGTTCTTC.

This clonotype has a handful of counts. The J gene is TRBJ1-1, the V gene TRBV7-4; possible D gene TRBD1, 5 bases. This CDR3 contains 18 residues. The V and J ends lost 1 base and 1 base respectively, with 19 bases between them. Germline V gives CDR1 SGHVT, CDR2 SQSDAQ. The CDR3 DNA reads as TGTGCCAGCAGCTTAGGATGGGGCAGAGATGAACCGAACACTGAAGCTTTCTTT. Translated, it gives CASSLGWGRDEPNTEAFF.

This clonotype was observed a handful of times. The chain employs TRBV6-1 and TRBJ2-7; 9 bases match TRBD1. Germline V gene sequence: CDR1 MNHNS, CDR2 SASEGT. V shed 10 bases and J 0 bases; nucleotides not matched to a gene: 7. CDR3 length: 14 residues. In nucleotides, the CDR3 is TGTGCCACTCAAGACAGGGGGATCTCCTACGAGCAGTACTTC. Translating gives CATQDRGISYEQYF.

This sequence joins TRBV7-2 and TRBJ2-7; D gene unclear. Germline CDR1 reads SGHTA; CDR2 reads FQGNSA. Between the trimmed V and J ends, which lost 1 base and 5 bases, there was a span of 6 bases. This CDR3 has 12 residues. The CDR3 loop reads CASSLDFHEQYF. CDR3 coding DNA: TGTGCCAGCAGCTTAGATTTCCACGAGCAGTACTTC.

The rearrangement uses TRBV12-3 or TRBV12-4 and TRBJ2-1; 8 nucleotides agree with TRBD2. V gave up 6 bases and J gave up 16 bases; unmatched junction bases: 11. The CDR3 is 12 amino acids. CDR3 nucleotides: TGTGCCAGCAGCGCTACCGGGACTAGTAATTTCTTC. It yields the protein CASSATGTSNFF.

This clonotype has a handful of counts. The V call is TRBV7-6, the J call TRBJ2-7; possibly TRBD1 for D (6 bases). Germline assignment: CDR1 SGHVS and CDR2 FNYEAQ. The CDR3 sequence is 14 residues long. Trimming took off 5 bases at V and 0 bases at J, with 11 bases between the two ends. The chain's CDR3 is CASSHRDTSYEQYF. CDR3 bases: TGTGCCAGCAGCCACCGGGACACCTCCTACGAGCAGTACTTC.